This T cell receptor beta chain was identified during a study of blood T cells in healthy people across ages. Notes on the study in general: The recorded TCR beta diversity per million T cells decreased in a roughly linear manner with age.

It was with a sample-barcoded 5' primer and a J-beta primer mix that a second PCR of about 6 to 12 cycles was run. TCRdb used MiXCR to reprocess the 5' RACE reads, holding one entry per CDR3 protein. Altogether about 380,000 distinct CDR3 sequences are present, about 55% being singletons, with the ten largest covering 51%. V was pared by 2 bases and J by 2 bases, with 16 bases between. The CDR3 has 16 amino acids. A remark on this clonotype: Its specificity is not known.

This TCR was recovered from a man between 60 and 75 years old in good health. The chain combines TRBV12-3 or TRBV12-4 with TRBJ2-7; D is possibly TRBD2 (6 bases). The specimen sequenced was blood. This chain's CDR3 is CASSLSGGGGAYEQYF. The CDR3 DNA follows: TGTGCCAGCAGTTTATCAGGAGGTGGCGGGGCCTACGAGCAGTACTTC.